Below, 20 T cell receptor beta chains from the same sample are listed, as sequenced in a study of T cell responses to AZD1222 COVID-19 vaccine. The assay was immunoSEQ multiplex PCR, and TCRdb's table has in-frame clones only and misses some. The sample carries some 180,000 clones, approximately 92% recorded once. The starting material was peripheral blood, obtained 28 days after the second dose of the MenACWY control vaccine. The source of these receptors is an adult who received the MenACWY meningococcal vaccine as a control.

The gene calls are TRBV7-2 and TRBJ1-3; D remains ambiguous. Trimming took 1 base from V and 2 from J, leaving 15 bases between them. The CDR3 sequence is 17 residues long. Germline V gene data show CDR1 as SGHTA and CDR2 as FQGNSA. The CDR3 nucleotides are TGTGCCAGCAGCTTAGTGCCGGTCGGGGAGGCTGGAAACACCATATATTTT. Translated: CASSLVPVGEAGNTIYF.

Concerning this clone: The sample carries other DNA sequences with the same CDR3. The CDR3 loop reads CASSLAGSNQPQHF. The DNA of the CDR3 is TGCGCCAGCAGCTTGGCGGGGAGCAATCAGCCCCAGCATTTT. This chain joins TRBV5-1 and TRBJ1-5; D ambiguous. V lost 0 bases to trimming and J lost 1 base, with 5 bases between them. Germline CDR1 is SGHRS and CDR2 is YFSETQ. The CDR3 has 14 amino acids.

The CDR3 sequence: CASTTPYEQYF. In DNA form, the CDR3 reads TGTGCCAGCACAACCCCATACGAGCAGTACTTC. The V call is TRBV28, the J call TRBJ2-7; D call uncertain. Trimming took 7 bases from V and 4 from J, leaving 8 bases between them. The CDR3 sequence is 11 residues long. In germline, CDR1 is MDHEN, CDR2 SYDVKM.

This clone was recorded once. V usage is TRBV11-2 and J usage is TRBJ1-4, with D perhaps matching TRBD1 (5 bases). The V gene's germline CDR1 is SGHAT and CDR2 FQNNGV. The V end lost 5 bases, the J end lost 7 bases, and 11 bases lay between the germline ends. There are 13 residues in the CDR3. DNA of the CDR3: TGTGCCAGCAGCCTAGGGGTAGCTGAAAAACTGTTTTTT. This encodes CASSLGVAEKLFF. Drawing the rest from reference TRBV11-2 and TRBJ1-4, the complete variable domain is EAGVAQSPRYKIIEKRQSVAFWCNPISGHATLYWYQQILGQGPKLLIQFQNNGVVDDSQLPKDRFSAERLKGVDSTLKIQPAKLEDSAVYLCASSLGVAEKLFFGSGTQLSVL.

This clone was counted once. The V call is TRBV5-1, the J call TRBJ1-1, with TRBD1 matching over 8 bases. This CDR3 spans 13 amino acids. Germline V gene lookup returns CDR1 SGHRS and CDR2 YFSETQ. After removal of 7 bases from V and 5 bases from J, the junction contained 7 bases not matched to a gene. CDR3 coding DNA: TGCGCCAGCGGACAGGGAGGCGGTACTGAAGCTTTCTTT. This codes for CASGQGGGTEAFF.

CDR3 DNA: TGTGCCAGCAGGGGAACTAGCGCCGGGGAGCTGTTTTTT. It specifies CASRGTSAGELFF. The rearrangement uses TRBV2 and TRBJ2-2; 7 bases fit TRBD2. The length of the CDR3 is 13 residues. Germline lookup yields CDR1 SNHLY and CDR2 FYNNEI. The junction had 4 bases not matched to a gene; V was cut back by 6 bases and J by 6 bases.

The J gene is TRBJ1-2, the V gene TRBV27, with 7 bases aligning to TRBD1. The CDR3 contains 14 residues. Germline CDR1 reads MNHEY; CDR2 reads SMNVEV (reference sequence). J gave up 6 bases and V 5 bases, and 9 bases lay outside the gene matches. The CDR3 nucleotides read TGTGCCAGCAGTCCCATAGACAGGGTGAATGGCTACACCTTC. Translated: CASSPIDRVNGYTF.

The chain has TRBV5-6 and TRBJ2-7, with 10 bases aligning to TRBD1. The length of the CDR3 is 15 residues. Germline trimming cut 4 bases from V and 0 bases from J; bases unmatched to any gene: 4. CDR1 and CDR2 (germline): SGHDT, YYEEEE. DNA of the CDR3: TGTGCCAGCAGCGCCGGGACAGGGGACTCCTACGAGCAGTACTTC. Translated, it gives CASSAGTGDSYEQYF.

The chain carries TRBV7-2 and TRBJ2-3, with a tentative D call TRBD2 (6 bases). Trimming stripped 6 bases from V and 2 bases from J, with 15 bases between. The germline CDR1 and CDR2 sequences are SGHTA and FQGNSA. The CDR3 covers 15 residues. CDR3 in amino acids: CASRFRLGPTDTQYF. The CDR3 nucleotides are TGTGCCAGCAGATTTCGACTAGGACCCACAGATACGCAGTATTTT.

V gene TRBV6-5 combines with J gene TRBJ1-4; 10 nucleotides agree with TRBD1. The CDR3 totals 14 residues. CDR1 is MNHEY and CDR2 is SVGAGI in the germline V gene. Unmatched junction bases numbered 3, after V lost 7 bases and J lost 4 bases. Written as DNA, the CDR3 is TGTGCCAGCAATCGGGACAGGGGTAATGAAAAACTGTTTTTT. This sequence encodes CASNRDRGNEKLFF.

This chain links TRBV5-1 with TRBJ2-3; 8 nucleotides agree with TRBD2. The CDR3 is made up of 19 amino acids. Trimming cost V 0 bases and J 6 bases; bases outside gene matches: 18. Germline lookup yields CDR1 SGHRS and CDR2 YFSETQ. CDR3 in DNA: TGCGCCAGCAGCTTGGGGCCCCGGGTGCGGGGGGACAATCGCGATACGCAGTATTTT. Translation gives CASSLGPRVRGDNRDTQYF.

This clone was detected once. For the CDR3, the DNA is TGTGCCTGGAGCCCCGGACAGGGGGTCTATGGCTACACCTTC. This gives the protein CAWSPGQGVYGYTF. J is TRBJ1-2 and V is TRBV30, with TRBD1 identical over 10 bases. The CDR3 has 14 residues. The germline V gene has CDR1 GTSNPN and CDR2 SVGIG (reference sequence). The V and J ends lost 3 bases and 4 bases, in that order; junction bases with no gene match: 5.

This chain links TRBV11-3 with TRBJ2-2, with 10 bases identical to TRBD1. Germline V gene sequence: CDR1 SGHNT, CDR2 YENEEA. The CDR3 runs 15 residues. Trimming took 5 bases from V and 4 from J; bases not matched to a gene: 4. The CDR3 DNA reads as TGTGCCAGCAGCCCGGACAGGGGGTCCACCGGGGAGCTGTTTTTT. It is translated as CASSPDRGSTGELFF.

The chain employs TRBV14 and TRBJ2-2; D is perhaps TRBD2 (5 bases). CDR3 length: 15 amino acids. Germline-derived CDR1 and CDR2 are SGHDN and FVKESK. V shed 4 bases and J shed 3 bases, with 12 bases lying between them. DNA of the CDR3: TGTGCCAGCAGCCGAGGACTGTCATACACCGGGGAGCTGTTTTTT. Its translation: CASSRGLSYTGELFF.

V is TRBV5-5 and J is TRBJ2-2; D might be TRBD1 (6 bases). CDR1 and CDR2 (germline): SGHKS, YYEKEE (reference sequence). This CDR3 contains 17 residues. The ends were cut back, 1 base at V and 5 bases at J, with 18 bases in the middle. DNA of the CDR3: TGTGCCAGCAGCTTGTCTTGGACAGAACGGGGAACCGGGGAGCTGTTTTTT. Amino acid sequence: CASSLSWTERGTGELFF. The full variable domain, completed using reference TRBV5-5 and TRBJ2-2, is DAGVTQSPTHLIKTRGQQVTLRCSPISGHKSVSWYQQVLGQGPQFIFQYYEKEERGRGNFPDRFSARQFPNYSSELNVNALLLGDSALYLCASSLSWTERGTGELFFGEGSRLTVL.

This clone was picked up one time. This chain links TRBV18 with TRBJ1-6; possibly TRBD1 for D (6 bases). V was pared by 3 bases and J by 11 bases, with 14 bases between. CDR1 is KGHSH and CDR2 is LQKENI in the germline V gene. The CDR3 is 14 residues long. The CDR3 here is CASSPARGSAPLHF. CDR3 nucleotide sequence: TGTGCCAGCTCACCGGCCAGGGGCAGTGCACCCCTCCACTTT.

This clone was seen a single time. The V and J genes are TRBV6-4 and TRBJ2-3, with a possible D match to TRBD2 (7 bases). The CDR3 has 15 amino acids. Per germline, CDR1 MRHNA and CDR2 SNTAGT. V was pared by 9 bases and J by 0 bases, with 16 bases between. As DNA, the CDR3 is TGTGCCAGGGTACTAGGGGGGGGGAGCACAGATACGCAGTATTTT. This codes for CARVLGGGSTDTQYF.

The chain carries TRBV4-1 and TRBJ2-5; 12 nucleotides agree with TRBD2. With 0 bases clipped from V and 5 bases from J, the junction kept 16 bases outside the gene matches. Germline loops: CDR1 MGHRA, CDR2 YSYEKL. The length of the CDR3 is 20 residues. For the CDR3, the DNA is TGCGCCAGCAGCCAAGACCCGAGGTGGCTAGCGGGGGGGGCTCGGGAGACCCAGTACTTC. The encoded protein is CASSQDPRWLAGGARETQYF.

The chain couples TRBV4-1 to TRBJ1-1, with 10 bases identical to TRBD1. Germline V lookup: CDR1 MGHRA, CDR2 YSYEKL. The CDR3 totals 17 residues. Unmatched junction bases numbered 8, after V lost 0 bases and J lost 4 bases. The CDR3 protein is CASSQDTDRGPGTEAFF. The DNA for the CDR3 is TGCGCCAGCAGCCAAGATACCGACAGGGGGCCTGGCACTGAAGCTTTCTTT.

The chain joins TRBV3-1 (or the pseudogene TRBV3-2) to TRBJ2-7; D gene ambiguous. CDR1 is LGHDT, CDR2 YNNKEL, per germline (reference sequence). Trimming removed 4 bases at V and 4 bases at J, with 17 bases between. The CDR3 loop spans 15 amino acids. CDR3: CASSPGSSRTYEQYF. In DNA, the CDR3 is TGTGCCAGCAGCCCAGGTAGTAGCCGCACTTACGAGCAGTACTTC.